This TCR beta chain stems from a study of cytomegalovirus exposure and HLA in healthy donors (dated by TCRdb to between 2016 and 2019). As for the study more broadly: In an earlier analysis of roughly 590 of the donors, 276 Gb of sequence data and 95 million to 130 million unique TCR beta sequences from 180 million or so T cells were reported. Every discovery cohort repertoire had been produced on one sequencing platform. Both class I and class II loci were covered by HLA typing, at four-digit resolution. In the later analysis, no new phenotypic data were used to find candidate immune exposures; instead, reliance was placed on TCR beta sequences and their occurrence across donors. A later genetic analysis used genome-wide SNP genotypes for about 65% of the 666 donors, treating that subset as a discovery cohort. Typing coverage varied by locus: roughly 620-640 donors for A, B, C, DRB1 and DQB1; roughly 520 for DQA1; over 600 for DPA1; about 450 for DPB1. Across approximately 420 genotyped donors of the cohort, an average of 235,054 unique TCR beta nucleotide sequences per donor were sequenced, and 15% to 20% of those sequences were non-productive. The study was designed to test whether signatures of past pathogen exposure could be identified by cataloging public T cell receptors. In addition to the first cohort of several hundred subjects, a separate validation cohort of 120 different subjects was used. An early release covering roughly 640 HLA-typed donors comprised about 300 gigabases of sequencing data and 85 million to 100 million unique TCR sequences. An earlier analysis of several hundred of the donors applied high-throughput TCR beta sequencing to assess whether each TCR beta V gene segment acted as functional or pseudogenic. Donor age, sex, ethnicity and CMV serostatus were compiled alongside the repertoire data. To predict cytomegalovirus infection status, the study brought together high-throughput TCR immunosequencing, statistical association of individual TCRs with disease status, and machine learning. Among the approximately 400 genotyped donors, around 81% belonged to the genetic ancestry cluster associated with self-reported Caucasian donors. Using immunosequencing, the study profiled T cell repertoires from 500 to 800 subjects and related those repertoires to cytomegalovirus serostatus. Five DR-DQ haplotypes were treated as single units for association and clustering because of strong linkage in the cohort. In a later analysis, previously published TCR beta repertoires from 550 to 750 donors were re-analyzed and high-resolution HLA genotyping was added so that TCR occurrence patterns could be studied. Beyond this particular receptor, the publication reports: Broadly in line with IMGT annotations, most TCR beta V segments showed up in productive rearrangements about 87% or about 30% of the time in an earlier analysis of 450 to 750 of the donors. About 17 rarely observed V segments, including chromosome 9 orphons, were excluded from the earlier analysis of 550 to 700 of the donors because counts were too low. At a false discovery rate of 0.05, a later analysis linked 16,951 TCR beta sequences to specific HLA alleles. Compared with equally common non-associated chains, HLA-associated TCR beta chains in a later analysis were more clonally expanded and had lower generation probabilities. The only immune exposure information available for the cohort was CMV serostatus. The classifier was reported to diagnose cytomegalovirus status with high specificity and sensitivity in both the original and validation cohorts. Most TCR sequences were seen in very few donors, while some public TCRs were found in many individuals. The 87-base-pair reads could not distinguish some IMGT-functional V segments, including TRBV6-2 and TRBV6-3, so those segments were excluded. A cluster of highly shared sequence variants was judged likely to represent a technical artifact of the sequencing pipeline. Correlated functional status among segregating V segments might be attributable to linkage disequilibrium, but an unknown experimental factor could not be ruled out. A further reported finding was that TCR beta sequences accurately predicted the HLA-A and HLA-B alleles for most subjects in the first cohort. It was suggested by the authors that the approach could potentially be generalized to other disease states and immunological phenotypes. According to a later analysis, most CMV-associated TCR beta chains appeared to be HLA-restricted, and the HLA associations seemed to be driven largely by CMV exposure. A later genetic analysis associated a missense DCLRE1C variant with V-gene and J-gene trimming of TCR beta chains, and an independent cohort replicated the association. In vitro tests confirmed that three of the cytomegalovirus-associated TCR beta chains recognize cytomegalovirus antigens. A later analysis reported that several top co-occurrence clusters appeared linked to parvovirus B19, influenza, CMV and Epstein-Barr virus. In the study, 150 to 200 TCR beta chains were listed as associated with cytomegalovirus. In a later genetic analysis, fewer N-insertions in productive TCRs were reported among donors in an Asian-associated ancestry cluster than the approximately 670-donor mean. When HLA alleles, especially DR and DQ, strongly co-occurred, attributing TCR associations to individual alleles was difficult. The cohort was sequenced for TCR beta chains only, and without alpha or paired-chain data the features that could be detected were limited. Presence/absence analyses assumed roughly uniform sequencing depth across donors, an assumption that may not hold. In a later analysis, the rate of TCR association differed among HLA loci, with DRB1 alleles having the most associated TCRs and HLA-C alleles having the fewest. HLA typing was unavailable for some donors at each locus, so association tests used only the typed subset.

A note on this clone: What this receptor recognizes is not known. No per-base quality is available; no much larger clone lies one base away.

The cohort was made up of 666 healthy bone marrow donors. At the time of sampling, every cohort member was nominally healthy, though immune exposures that went unrecorded were likely present. The donor was CMV seropositive and was included in the group of around 300 seropositive cohort members. A peripheral blood sample was provided by each donor, and peripheral blood mononuclear cells were used for TCR beta sequencing. Genomic DNA was extracted from the blood cell samples with the Qiagen DNeasy Blood Extraction Kit. Preparation of the library involved the immunoSEQ multiplex PCR assay. The multiplex PCR relied on a mix of 60 forward primers for TCR Vbeta segments and 13 reverse primers for TCR Jbeta segments. The CDR3 region of rearranged TCR beta genes was amplified from genomic DNA with a multiplex PCR assay. The Illumina HiSeq System was used to sequence the amplified TCR beta libraries as 87-base-pair reads. Per the source publication's procedure: In a later analysis, tens of millions of unique TCR beta chains were counted across the roughly 670 repertoires, and roughly 10 million of these chains were shared by at least two donors. Raw reads were error-corrected and collapsed into unique sequences with a nearest-neighbor algorithm that merged closely related sequences to remove PCR and sequencing errors. CDR3 sequences were aligned to IMGT reference sequences to assign V, D and J gene segments. For a sequence to be retained, at least a six-nucleotide match to both a V gene segment and a J gene segment was required. Rearrangements were called productive when the CDR3 lacked stop codons and stayed in frame with V and J; all others were non-productive. CDR3 was defined by IMGT convention, running from the second conserved V-encoded cysteine to the conserved J-encoded phenylalanine. In an earlier analysis of more than 550 of the donors, sequences lacking an unambiguous match to a single V gene segment were excluded. In an earlier analysis of approximately 590 of the donors, a V segment was called functional when productive rearrangements were above 56.7%, and segregating when the standard deviation between donors exceeded 5%. To diagnose cytomegalovirus status from the catalog of TCR beta chain sequences, a statistical classification framework was built. In a later analysis, TCR nucleotide sequences were compared against IMGT/GENE-DB human TR gene sequences so that V and J genes could be assigned. The TCRdist pipeline was used in a later analysis to assign CDR3 sequences and most-parsimonious VDJ recombination scenarios. In a later analysis, each TCR beta chain was defined by its CDR3 amino acid sequence together with its V-gene family, and reads without a unique V-gene family were excluded. As a way to deal with suspected cross-contamination and a sequencing artifact, a later analysis dropped 450 to 600 nucleotide sequences that were highly shared and had low generation probability. A later analysis calculated a clonal expansion index for each public chain from normalized within-repertoire ranks of inferred template counts. Generation probabilities in a later analysis came from a VDJ recombination model fitted to out-of-frame rearrangements, and those results were checked against IGoR. A later analysis scored TCR-TCR, TCR-HLA and TCR-CMV co-occurrence with hypergeometric tests, applying a repertoire-size bias correction to TCR pairs. To estimate false discovery rates, a later analysis permuted the HLA or CMV assignments 20 times. In a later analysis, co-occurring TCRs were grouped using DBSCAN, with TCRdist sequence similarity added in when clustering inside HLA-allele-positive subsets. For co-occurrence clustering, repertoires with fewer than 30,000 or more than 120,000 public chains were excluded, along with roughly 5 repertoires with anomalous nucleotide sharing. TCRdb obtained this table from immuneACCESS and retained in-frame rearrangements with V and J assigned. These tables miss some clones; where compared with another copy, unresolved V genes account for less than half of the shortfall, and the remainder is unexplained. That table is the source of V, J and clone size, and D and trimming were worked out from the DNA. Here the sample has around 160,000 clones; roughly 80% occur a single time. 3% of the sample lies in the top ten.

The CDR3 sequence holds 15 residues, the cysteine and phenylalanine included. The retained sequence is limited to the CDR3, 45 bases, with the frame set at the first base. V is cut by 6 bases and J by 5 bases, and the space between the germline ends is 16 bases. The germline V gene yields MNHEY for CDR1 and SVGAGI for CDR2. The chain is made from TRBV6-5 and TRBJ1-4; a tentative D call is TRBD1 (6 bases match). Source material: PBMCs. The TCR comes from a middle-aged man in good health and CMV-seropositive. The CDR3 region has the sequence CASSSVAGTNEKLFF. The DNA sequence reads TGTGCCAGCAGCTCGGTCGCAGGGACAAATGAAAAACTGTTTTTT.